Listed below are T cell receptor beta chains from one sample, sequenced in a study of blood T cell repertoires in COVID-19. Here immunoSEQ multiplex PCR was the method, and the copy in TCRdb shows in-frame clones only, minus some. The sample holds 250,000 to 350,000 clones, around 87% seen once. The sequenced material came from peripheral blood. These receptors were obtained from a woman aged 25 to 39 who had recovered from COVID-19. Each CDR3 is given with its conserved first and last residue. D genes are given only for firm matches. A clone size is listed for some rows: how often the clone was seen (once, few, many), or a class if it is expanded.

len: 15; j_gene: TRBJ1-4; abundance: -; d_gene: -; v_gene: TRBV5-8; CDR3aa: CASSLDGGDNEKLFF; CDR3nt: TGTGCCAGCAGCTTGGACGGGGGTGATAATGAAAAACTGTTTTTT
len: 14; j_gene: TRBJ1-1; abundance: few; d_gene: TRBD1; v_gene: TRBV18; CDR3aa: CASSEDRSNTEAFF; CDR3nt: TGTGCCAGCTCAGAGGACAGGTCTAACACTGAAGCTTTCTTT
len: 12; j_gene: TRBJ2-7; abundance: -; d_gene: TRBD1; v_gene: TRBV7-2; CDR3aa: CASGVRTGEQYF; CDR3nt: TGTGCCAGCGGTGTGAGGACAGGGGAGCAGTACTTC
len: 14; j_gene: TRBJ1-1; abundance: few; d_gene: -; v_gene: TRBV7-9; CDR3aa: CASSRFGGNTEAFF; CDR3nt: TGTGCCAGCAGCCGATTCGGGGGGAACACTGAAGCTTTCTTT
len: 16; j_gene: TRBJ2-1; abundance: -; d_gene: TRBD2; v_gene: TRBV24-1; CDR3aa: CATSDLVAGGGDEQFF; CDR3nt: TGTGCCACCAGTGATTTGGTAGCGGGAGGTGGGGATGAGCAGTTCTTC
len: 15; j_gene: TRBJ2-2; abundance: -; d_gene: -; v_gene: TRBV7-8; CDR3aa: CASSLMWSGGGELFF; CDR3nt: TGTGCCAGCAGCTTGATGTGGAGCGGAGGGGGGGAGCTGTTTTTT
len: 15; j_gene: TRBJ2-2; abundance: -; d_gene: -; v_gene: TRBV19; CDR3aa: CASSLLGTLPGELFF; CDR3nt: TGTGCCAGTAGTCTCCTGGGGACTCTTCCCGGGGAGCTGTTTTTT
len: 15; j_gene: TRBJ2-7; abundance: -; d_gene: TRBD1; v_gene: TRBV19; CDR3aa: CASSPGQGFSYEQYF; CDR3nt: TGTGCCAGTAGCCCGGGACAGGGCTTCTCCTACGAGCAGTACTTC
len: 15; j_gene: TRBJ2-2; abundance: few; d_gene: -; v_gene: TRBV5-4; CDR3aa: CASSYAGANTGELFF; CDR3nt: TGTGCCAGCAGCTATGCAGGGGCGAACACCGGGGAGCTGTTTTTT
len: 12; j_gene: TRBJ2-7; abundance: -; d_gene: -; v_gene: TRBV4-2; CDR3aa: CASSQVEAEQYF; CDR3nt: TGTGCCAGCAGCCAAGTGGAGGCGGAGCAGTACTTC
len: 15; j_gene: TRBJ1-1; abundance: -; d_gene: TRBD1; v_gene: TRBV7-2; CDR3aa: CASSSHGGGLTEAFF; CDR3nt: TGTGCCAGCAGCTCACACGGAGGGGGCCTCACTGAAGCTTTCTTT
len: 14; j_gene: TRBJ2-7; abundance: -; d_gene: TRBD2; v_gene: TRBV14; CDR3aa: CASSQTSGPYEQYF; CDR3nt: TGTGCCAGCAGCCAGACTAGCGGGCCCTACGAGCAGTACTTC
len: 15; j_gene: TRBJ2-1; abundance: -; d_gene: TRBD2; v_gene: TRBV3-1/TRBV3-2; CDR3aa: CASSQGSGGAREQFF; CDR3nt: TGTGCCAGCAGCCAAGGTAGCGGGGGGGCGCGGGAGCAGTTCTTC
len: 13; j_gene: TRBJ2-5; abundance: -; d_gene: -; v_gene: TRBV6-6; CDR3aa: CASSWRGPETQYF; CDR3nt: TGTGCCAGCAGTTGGCGGGGGCCGGAGACCCAGTACTTC
len: 17; j_gene: TRBJ1-2; abundance: once; d_gene: TRBD1; v_gene: TRBV5-1; CDR3aa: CASSLADTTGGPYGYTF; CDR3nt: TGCGCCAGCAGCTTGGCCGACACAACAGGGGGTCCCTATGGCTACACCTTC
len: 10; j_gene: TRBJ1-1; abundance: -; d_gene: -; v_gene: TRBV12-1; CDR3aa: CASDRASAFF; CDR3nt: TGTGCCAGCGACAGGGCGTCAGCTTTCTTT
len: 13; j_gene: TRBJ2-5; abundance: -; d_gene: -; v_gene: TRBV28; CDR3aa: CASSDRGGETQYF; CDR3nt: TGTGCCAGCAGTGACAGGGGAGGGGAGACCCAGTACTTC
len: 16; j_gene: TRBJ1-2; abundance: -; d_gene: -; v_gene: TRBV19; CDR3aa: CASSPPLGRVDYGYTF; CDR3nt: TGTGCCAGTAGTCCCCCTCTAGGCCGCGTTGACTATGGCTACACCTTC
len: 15; j_gene: TRBJ1-5; abundance: -; d_gene: -; v_gene: TRBV5-6; CDR3aa: CASSLGPQRNQPQHF; CDR3nt: TGTGCCAGCAGCTTGGGACCCCAGCGTAATCAGCCCCAGCATTTT
len: 14; j_gene: TRBJ2-7; abundance: -; d_gene: -; v_gene: TRBV27; CDR3aa: CASSLRGFSYEQYF; CDR3nt: TGTGCCAGCAGCCTAAGAGGGTTCTCCTACGAGCAGTACTTC
len: 14; j_gene: TRBJ1-4; abundance: once; d_gene: -; v_gene: TRBV29-1; CDR3aa: CSVGMGATNEKLFF; CDR3nt: TGCAGCGTTGGAATGGGAGCAACTAATGAAAAACTGTTTTTT
len: 18; j_gene: TRBJ2-7; abundance: once; d_gene: TRBD2; v_gene: TRBV28; CDR3aa: CASSHLSLGGRPPWEQYF; CDR3nt: TGTGCCAGCAGTCATCTCTCACTGGGCGGGAGACCCCCCTGGGAGCAGTACTTC
len: 13; j_gene: TRBJ2-7; abundance: -; d_gene: TRBD2; v_gene: TRBV5-4; CDR3aa: CASSAPAGVEQYF; CDR3nt: TGTGCCAGCAGCGCCCCAGCGGGGGTCGAGCAGTACTTC
len: 14; j_gene: TRBJ1-2; abundance: few; d_gene: TRBD1; v_gene: TRBV28; CDR3aa: CASGGQGAWYGYTF; CDR3nt: TGTGCCAGCGGGGGGCAGGGGGCATGGTATGGCTACACCTTC
len: 13; j_gene: TRBJ1-5; abundance: once; d_gene: -; v_gene: TRBV9; CDR3aa: CASSVGTAQPQHF; CDR3nt: TGTGCCAGCAGCGTAGGGACAGCCCAGCCCCAGCATTTT
len: 13; j_gene: TRBJ2-1; abundance: -; d_gene: -; v_gene: TRBV28; CDR3aa: CASHRGSYNEQFF; CDR3nt: TGTGCTTCCCATCGCGGCTCCTACAATGAGCAGTTCTTC
len: 15; j_gene: TRBJ2-5; abundance: -; d_gene: -; v_gene: TRBV19; CDR3aa: CASSIGTAPLETQYF; CDR3nt: TGTGCCAGTAGTATAGGGACAGCCCCCCTGGAGACCCAGTACTTC
len: 14; j_gene: TRBJ2-1; abundance: -; d_gene: TRBD2; v_gene: TRBV7-8; CDR3aa: CASSLGTSGGEQFF; CDR3nt: TGTGCCAGCAGCTTAGGAACTAGCGGGGGGGAGCAGTTCTTC
len: 16; j_gene: TRBJ2-7; abundance: -; d_gene: TRBD2; v_gene: TRBV2; CDR3aa: CASSDLSGRAPYEQYF; CDR3nt: TGTGCCAGCAGCGACCTTAGCGGGAGGGCCCCCTACGAGCAGTACTTC
len: 15; j_gene: TRBJ1-5; abundance: -; d_gene: TRBD1; v_gene: TRBV27; CDR3aa: CASRRQGYSNQPQHF; CDR3nt: TGTGCCAGCAGGAGACAGGGATATAGCAATCAGCCCCAGCATTTT
len: 12; j_gene: TRBJ2-1; abundance: many; d_gene: -; v_gene: TRBV19; CDR3aa: CASSPGVHEQFF; CDR3nt: TGTGCCAGTAGTCCCGGGGTACATGAGCAGTTCTTC
len: 13; j_gene: TRBJ2-7; abundance: -; d_gene: -; v_gene: TRBV11-2; CDR3aa: CASSLGGLYEQYF; CDR3nt: TGTGCCAGCAGCTTAGGCGGGTTATACGAGCAGTACTTC
len: 16; j_gene: TRBJ1-5; abundance: -; d_gene: -; v_gene: TRBV11-2; CDR3aa: CASSLDLGRGNQPQHF; CDR3nt: TGTGCCAGCAGCTTAGATCTCGGCAGGGGCAATCAGCCCCAGCATTTT
len: 14; j_gene: TRBJ1-1; abundance: -; d_gene: -; v_gene: TRBV7-9; CDR3aa: CASSLTGGNTEAFF; CDR3nt: TGTGCCAGCAGCTTAACCGGGGGGAACACTGAAGCTTTCTTT
len: 11; j_gene: TRBJ2-1; abundance: once; d_gene: -; v_gene: TRBV20-1; CDR3aa: CSASTGHEQFF; CDR3nt: TGCAGTGCTAGTACAGGGCATGAGCAGTTCTTC
len: 15; j_gene: TRBJ2-1; abundance: -; d_gene: -; v_gene: TRBV27; CDR3aa: CASSLGYGGNNEQFF; CDR3nt: TGTGCCAGCAGTTTGGGTTACGGGGGTAACAATGAGCAGTTCTTC
len: 16; j_gene: TRBJ2-3; abundance: -; d_gene: TRBD2; v_gene: TRBV11-3; CDR3aa: CASSLGSGGSTDTQYF; CDR3nt: TGTGCCAGCAGCTTAGGTTCGGGGGGGAGCACAGATACGCAGTATTTT
len: 11; j_gene: TRBJ2-7; abundance: -; d_gene: -; v_gene: TRBV29-1; CDR3aa: CSGTAAGKQYF; CDR3nt: TGCAGCGGGACAGCCGCAGGGAAGCAGTACTTC
len: 14; j_gene: TRBJ2-7; abundance: -; d_gene: -; v_gene: TRBV23-1; CDR3aa: CASLQGRVRNEQYF; CDR3nt: TGCGCCAGCCTACAGGGTCGGGTGAGAAACGAGCAGTACTTC